These T cell receptor beta chains were read from a single sample in a study of OX40 agonist ivuxolimab in advanced cancers. Clones were read by immunoSEQ multiplex PCR, and TCRdb kept only the in-frame ones, dropping some. The sample has about 79,000 clones, roughly 94% seen once; the top ten hold 9.6%. Sequences were derived from CD4+ or CD8+ T cells sorted from blood, sampled in a trial of the OX40 agonist ivuxolimab. Source of these receptors: an adult with an advanced solid tumor such as melanoma, head and neck, liver or kidney cancer. The CDR3 runs from the conserved cysteine through the conserved F or W. Clone size is stated in some rows and not others, as once, few, many or a class when expanded.

abundance: NA
len: 15
j_gene: TRBJ1-5
v_gene: TRBV13
CDR3aa: CASSRNTELNQPQHF

abundance: NA
len: 17
j_gene: TRBJ2-7
v_gene: TRBV1
CDR3aa: CTSSHPSRQGFIHEQYF

abundance: NA
len: 15
j_gene: TRBJ1-5
v_gene: TRBV5-6
CDR3aa: CASSLVGGEGQPQHF

abundance: NA
len: 16
j_gene: TRBJ2-7
v_gene: TRBV28
CDR3aa: CASSFPGTHTSYEQYF

abundance: NA
len: 17
j_gene: TRBJ2-7
v_gene: TRBV7-9
CDR3aa: CASSLGNGGRRGYEQYF

abundance: NA
len: 16
j_gene: TRBJ2-3
v_gene: TRBV27
CDR3aa: CASSLSGGRGSDTQYF

abundance: NA
len: 12
j_gene: TRBJ2-7
v_gene: TRBV27
CDR3aa: CASSPPGGEQYF

abundance: NA
len: 12
j_gene: TRBJ1-2
v_gene: TRBV5-8
CDR3aa: CASSLQGHGYTF

abundance: NA
len: 13
j_gene: TRBJ1-1
v_gene: TRBV9
CDR3aa: CASTGPWGTEAFF

abundance: NA
len: 13
j_gene: TRBJ2-7
v_gene: TRBV4-2
CDR3aa: CASSQESSYEQYF

abundance: NA
len: 15
j_gene: TRBJ2-7
v_gene: TRBV14
CDR3aa: CASSNEGEGHYEQYF

abundance: NA
len: 11
j_gene: TRBJ1-1
v_gene: TRBV5-4
CDR3aa: CASSTNTEAFF

abundance: NA
len: 13
j_gene: TRBJ2-7
v_gene: TRBV7-9
CDR3aa: CASIHTGSPEQYF

abundance: NA
len: 13
j_gene: TRBJ1-1
v_gene: TRBV6-5
CDR3aa: CASSYLRNTEAFF

abundance: once
len: 16
j_gene: TRBJ1-1
v_gene: TRBV28
CDR3aa: CASSLAPDSYRTEAFF

abundance: NA
len: 14
j_gene: TRBJ2-5
v_gene: TRBV11-2
CDR3aa: CASSLGGSQETQYF

abundance: NA
len: 14
j_gene: TRBJ1-5
v_gene: TRBV27
CDR3aa: CASSLDRGSQPQHF

abundance: NA
len: 15
j_gene: TRBJ1-5
v_gene: TRBV6-5
CDR3aa: CASRLVQDPAQPQHF

abundance: NA
len: 15
j_gene: TRBJ1-2
v_gene: TRBV6-1
CDR3aa: CASSTDSRLNYGYTF

abundance: NA
len: 14
j_gene: TRBJ2-7
v_gene: TRBV15
CDR3aa: CATSRTGTFYEQYF

abundance: NA
len: 13
j_gene: TRBJ2-1
v_gene: TRBV19
CDR3aa: CASSPDSYNEQFF

abundance: NA
len: 18
j_gene: TRBJ1-2
v_gene: TRBV2
CDR3aa: CASSGLDNGATSNYGYTF

abundance: NA
len: 12
j_gene: TRBJ2-7
v_gene: TRBV6-6
CDR3aa: CASRTSQYEQYF

abundance: NA
len: 16
j_gene: TRBJ2-5
v_gene: TRBV19
CDR3aa: CASSRPSGTSEETQYF

abundance: NA
len: 13
j_gene: TRBJ2-7
v_gene: TRBV28
CDR3aa: CASSTSFSYEQYF

abundance: NA
len: 16
j_gene: TRBJ2-2
v_gene: TRBV7-9
CDR3aa: CASSFRDRANTGELFF

abundance: NA
len: 14
j_gene: TRBJ1-1
v_gene: TRBV5-6
CDR3aa: CASSDWDGFTEAFF

abundance: NA
len: 14
j_gene: TRBJ1-1
v_gene: TRBV27
CDR3aa: CASSLGGILTEAFF

abundance: once
len: 13
j_gene: TRBJ2-4
v_gene: TRBV29-1
CDR3aa: CSVVLAGEDIQYF

abundance: NA
len: 14
j_gene: TRBJ2-3
v_gene: TRBV2
CDR3aa: CATLFGGGTDTQYF

abundance: NA
len: 15
j_gene: TRBJ1-1
v_gene: TRBV7-9
CDR3aa: CASSPVGGLNTEAFF

abundance: NA
len: 17
j_gene: TRBJ2-1
v_gene: TRBV7-9
CDR3aa: CASSLEAELSSYNEQFF

abundance: NA
len: 18
j_gene: TRBJ2-7
v_gene: TRBV5-6
CDR3aa: CASSFEESSNRITYEQYF

abundance: NA
len: 14
j_gene: TRBJ1-2
v_gene: TRBV5-1
CDR3aa: CASSPQGEGNGYTF

abundance: once
len: 15
j_gene: TRBJ1-5
v_gene: TRBV5-1
CDR3aa: CASSLTGDSNQPQHF

abundance: NA
len: 12
j_gene: TRBJ1-1
v_gene: TRBV7-9
CDR3aa: CASGEENTEAFF

abundance: NA
len: 15
j_gene: TRBJ2-1
v_gene: TRBV13
CDR3aa: CASGQGDAPYNEQFF

abundance: NA
len: 11
j_gene: TRBJ2-1
v_gene: TRBV5-1
CDR3aa: CASSPGGEQFF

abundance: once
len: 14
j_gene: TRBJ1-3
v_gene: TRBV7-2
CDR3aa: CASSLEPLGNTIYF

abundance: NA
len: 16
j_gene: TRBJ2-1
v_gene: TRBV11-3
CDR3aa: CASSIRVGTPYNEQFF

abundance: NA
len: 13
j_gene: TRBJ2-5
v_gene: TRBV2
CDR3aa: CASSDQGTKTQYF

abundance: NA
len: 14
j_gene: TRBJ2-7
v_gene: TRBV27
CDR3aa: CASSISGGGYEQYF